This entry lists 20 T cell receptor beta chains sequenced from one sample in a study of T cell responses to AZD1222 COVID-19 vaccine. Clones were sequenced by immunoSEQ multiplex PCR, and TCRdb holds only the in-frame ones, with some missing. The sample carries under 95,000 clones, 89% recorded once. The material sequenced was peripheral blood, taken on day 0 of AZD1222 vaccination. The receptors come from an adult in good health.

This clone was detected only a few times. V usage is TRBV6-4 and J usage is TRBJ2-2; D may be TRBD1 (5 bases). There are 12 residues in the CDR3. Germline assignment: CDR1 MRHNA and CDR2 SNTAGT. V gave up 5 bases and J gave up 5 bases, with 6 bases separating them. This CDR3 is CASSSGTGELFF. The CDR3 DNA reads TGTGCCAGCAGTTCAGGGACCGGGGAGCTGTTTTTT.

CDR3 region: CASSLAGANEKLFF. In nucleotides, the CDR3 is TGTGCCAGCAGCTTAGCGGGAGCTAATGAAAAACTGTTTTTT. This chain joins TRBV7-9 and TRBJ1-4; D remains ambiguous. Germline lookup yields CDR1 SEHNR and CDR2 FQNEAQ (reference sequence). V was clipped by 0 bases and J by 3 bases, with 5 bases between them. The CDR3 has 14 residues.

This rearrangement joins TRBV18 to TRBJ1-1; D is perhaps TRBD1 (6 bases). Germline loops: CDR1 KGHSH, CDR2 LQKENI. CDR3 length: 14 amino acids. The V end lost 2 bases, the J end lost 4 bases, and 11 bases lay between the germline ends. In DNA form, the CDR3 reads TGTGCCAGCTCACCAAGGTCCAGGGGCACTGAAGCTTTCTTT. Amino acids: CASSPRSRGTEAFF.

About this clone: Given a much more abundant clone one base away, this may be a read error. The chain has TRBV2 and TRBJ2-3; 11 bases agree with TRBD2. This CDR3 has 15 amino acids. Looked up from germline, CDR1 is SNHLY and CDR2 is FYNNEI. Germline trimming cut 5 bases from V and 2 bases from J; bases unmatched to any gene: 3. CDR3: CASSKLAGDTDTQYF. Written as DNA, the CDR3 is TGTGCCAGCAGTAAACTAGCGGGAGACACAGATACGCAGTATTTT.

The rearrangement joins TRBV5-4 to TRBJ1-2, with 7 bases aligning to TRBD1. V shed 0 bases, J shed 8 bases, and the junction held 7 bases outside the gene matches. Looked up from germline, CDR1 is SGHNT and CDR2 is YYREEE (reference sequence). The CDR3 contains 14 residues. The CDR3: CASSLGDRAGGYTF. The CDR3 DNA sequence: TGTGCCAGCAGCTTGGGTGACAGGGCGGGAGGCTACACCTTC. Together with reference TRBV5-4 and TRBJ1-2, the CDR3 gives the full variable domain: ETGVTQSPTHLIKTRGQQVTLRCSSQSGHNTVSWYQQALGQGPQFIFQYYREEENGRGNFPPRFSGLQFPNYSSELNVNALELDDSALYLCASSLGDRAGGYTFGSGTRLTVV.

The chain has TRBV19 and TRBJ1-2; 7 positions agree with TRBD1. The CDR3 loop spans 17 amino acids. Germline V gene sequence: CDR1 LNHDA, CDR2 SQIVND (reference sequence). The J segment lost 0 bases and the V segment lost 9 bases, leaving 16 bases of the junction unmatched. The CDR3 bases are TGTGCCAGCCGACGCCCAGGGGGTGGCGAAGCTAACTATGGCTACACCTTC. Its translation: CASRRPGGGEANYGYTF.

The CDR3, as DNA: TGTGCCAGCAGCGTCGGACAGGACTCACGGAACACTGAAGCTTTCTTT. As protein: CASSVGQDSRNTEAFF. The rearrangement links TRBV9 to TRBJ1-1; TRBD1 agrees at 7 bases. CDR1 and CDR2 from the germline V gene are SGDLS and YYNGEE. This CDR3 comprises 16 residues. J gave up 1 base and V 2 bases, and 8 bases lay outside the gene matches.

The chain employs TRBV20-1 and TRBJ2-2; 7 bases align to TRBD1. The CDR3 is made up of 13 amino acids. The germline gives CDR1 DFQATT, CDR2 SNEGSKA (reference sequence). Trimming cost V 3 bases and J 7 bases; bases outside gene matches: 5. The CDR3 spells CSASTGDHGELFF. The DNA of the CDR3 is TGCAGTGCTAGTACAGGGGATCACGGGGAGCTGTTTTTT.

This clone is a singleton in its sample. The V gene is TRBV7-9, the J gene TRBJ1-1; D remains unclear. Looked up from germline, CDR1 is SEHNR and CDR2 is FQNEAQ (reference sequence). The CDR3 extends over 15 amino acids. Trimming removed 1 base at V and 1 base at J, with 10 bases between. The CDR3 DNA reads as TGTGCCAGCAGCTTAGGCTCCCTGAGGAACACTGAAGCTTTCTTT. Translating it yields CASSLGSLRNTEAFF.

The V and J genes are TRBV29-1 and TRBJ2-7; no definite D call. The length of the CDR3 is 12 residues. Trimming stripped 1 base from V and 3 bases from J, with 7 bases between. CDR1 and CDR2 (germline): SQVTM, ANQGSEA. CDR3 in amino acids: CSVEGDGYEQYF. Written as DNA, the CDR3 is TGCAGCGTTGAAGGAGACGGCTACGAGCAGTACTTC.

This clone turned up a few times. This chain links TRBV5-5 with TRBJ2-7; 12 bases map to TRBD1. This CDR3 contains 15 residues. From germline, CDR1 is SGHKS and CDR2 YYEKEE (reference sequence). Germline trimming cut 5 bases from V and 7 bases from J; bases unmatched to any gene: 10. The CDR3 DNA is TGTGCCAGCAGGGCCGGGACAGGGGGCCTCTGGGAGCAGTACTTC. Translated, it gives CASRAGTGGLWEQYF.

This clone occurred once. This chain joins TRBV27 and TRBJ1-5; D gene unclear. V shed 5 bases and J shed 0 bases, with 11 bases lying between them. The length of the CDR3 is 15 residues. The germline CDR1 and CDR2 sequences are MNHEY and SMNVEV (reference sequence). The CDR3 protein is CASSPMGNSNQPQHF. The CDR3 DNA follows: TGTGCCAGCAGTCCAATGGGTAATAGCAATCAGCCCCAGCATTTT.

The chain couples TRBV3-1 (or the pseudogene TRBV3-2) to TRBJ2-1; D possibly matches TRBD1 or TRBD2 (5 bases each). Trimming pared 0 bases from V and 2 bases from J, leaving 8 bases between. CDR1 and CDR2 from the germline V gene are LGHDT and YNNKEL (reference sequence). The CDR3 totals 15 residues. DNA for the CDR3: TGTGCCAGCAGCCAAGATTTGGGGGCCTACAATGAGCAGTTCTTC. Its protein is CASSQDLGAYNEQFF.

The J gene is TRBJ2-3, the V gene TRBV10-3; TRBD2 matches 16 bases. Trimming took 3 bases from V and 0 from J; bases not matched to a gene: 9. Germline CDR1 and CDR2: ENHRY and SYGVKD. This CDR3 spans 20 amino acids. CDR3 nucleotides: TGTGCCATCAGTGAAGAACCGGGACTAGCGGGAGGGCCTAGCACAGATACGCAGTATTTT. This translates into CAISEEPGLAGGPSTDTQYF.

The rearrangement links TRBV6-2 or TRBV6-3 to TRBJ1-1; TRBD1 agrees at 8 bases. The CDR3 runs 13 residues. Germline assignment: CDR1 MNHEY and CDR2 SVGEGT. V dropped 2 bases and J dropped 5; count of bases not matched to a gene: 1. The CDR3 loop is CASSYRQGTEAFF. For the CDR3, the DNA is TGTGCCAGCAGTTACAGACAGGGGACTGAAGCTTTCTTT.

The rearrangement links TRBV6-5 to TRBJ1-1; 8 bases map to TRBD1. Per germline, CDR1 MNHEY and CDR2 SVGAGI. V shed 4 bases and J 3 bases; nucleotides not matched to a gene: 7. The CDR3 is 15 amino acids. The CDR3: CASSLAGGLDTEAFF. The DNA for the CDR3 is TGTGCCAGCAGTTTGGCAGGGGGCTTAGACACTGAAGCTTTCTTT.

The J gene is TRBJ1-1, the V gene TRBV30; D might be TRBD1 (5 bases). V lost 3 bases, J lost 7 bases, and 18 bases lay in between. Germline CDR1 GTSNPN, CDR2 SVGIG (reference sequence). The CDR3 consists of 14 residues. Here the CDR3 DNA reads TGTGCCTGGAGCCCGGGACCACCTGTGGTTGAAGCTTTCTTT. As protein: CAWSPGPPVVEAFF.

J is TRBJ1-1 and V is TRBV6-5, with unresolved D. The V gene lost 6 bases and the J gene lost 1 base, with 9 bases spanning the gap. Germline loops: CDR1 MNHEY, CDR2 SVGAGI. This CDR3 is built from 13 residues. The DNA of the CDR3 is TGTGCCAGCAGCCGCGAAGGGAACACTGAAGCTTTCTTT. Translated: CASSREGNTEAFF.

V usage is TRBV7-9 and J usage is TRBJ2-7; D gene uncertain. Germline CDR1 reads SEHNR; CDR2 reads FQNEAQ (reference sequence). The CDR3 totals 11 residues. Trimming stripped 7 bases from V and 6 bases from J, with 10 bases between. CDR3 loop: CASTLEGEQYF. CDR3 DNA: TGTGCCAGCACCTTGGAAGGCGAGCAGTACTTC.

In DNA, the CDR3 is TGTGCCAGCAGCAAGGAGGACAGGAGGAACACCGGGGAGCTGTTTTTT. Its protein is CASSKEDRRNTGELFF. V and J are TRBV2 and TRBJ2-2; 7 bases line up with TRBD1. Germline V gene lookup returns CDR1 SNHLY and CDR2 FYNNEI. V was pared by 6 bases and J by 1 base, with 8 bases of the junction left unmatched. This CDR3 region has 16 residues.